Listed below are T cell receptor beta chains from one sample, sequenced in a study of blood T cell repertoires in COVID-19. The data were produced by immunoSEQ multiplex PCR, yet TCRdb's version contains in-frame clones alone and is incomplete. The table shows 250,000 to 350,000 clones, with 70% to 90% occurring only once. What was sequenced was peripheral blood. Receptor source: a woman aged 25 to 39 who had recovered from COVID-19. Each CDR3 is given with its conserved first and last residue. The D gene is left open where the match is weak. Only part of the rows carry a size: once, few, many, or a class if the clone is expanded.

15 TRBD1 TRBJ2-1 TRBV2 few TGTGCCAGCAGCCCAAGACAGGGCTCCTACAATGAGCAGTTCTTC CASSPRQGSYNEQFF
13 NA TRBJ2-3 TRBV5-1 NA TGCGCCAGCAAACTCCTCCGCGCAGATACGCAGTATTTT CASKLLRADTQYF
14 NA TRBJ2-7 TRBV4-1 NA TGCGCCAGCAGCCAAGAAGGGGTCTCCTACGAGCAGTACTTC CASSQEGVSYEQYF
16 TRBD2 TRBJ2-2 TRBV7-3 NA TGTGCCAGCAGCGCGTCTAGCGGGGGAAACACCGGGGAGCTGTTTTTT CASSASSGGNTGELFF
17 TRBD2 TRBJ2-3 TRBV9 NA TGTGCCAGCAGCGTAGGACGTAGCGGGGGGAACACAGATACGCAGTATTTT CASSVGRSGGNTDTQYF
15 TRBD1 TRBJ1-5 TRBV6-1 NA TGTGCCAGCAGCGAGGACAGGTTGGGCAATCAGCCCCAGCATTTT CASSEDRLGNQPQHF
14 NA TRBJ2-2 TRBV28 NA TGTGCCAGCAGCCCTCAGGAGAACACCGGGGAGCTGTTTTTT CASSPQENTGELFF
15 NA TRBJ2-3 TRBV5-1 NA TGCGCCAGCAGCCTACCTCTAACTAGCACAGATACGCAGTATTTT CASSLPLTSTDTQYF
18 NA TRBJ2-2 TRBV24-1 NA TGTGCCACCACTCGGGAGCGACGGACGACTCCGAACACCGGGGAGCTGTTTTTT CATTRERRTTPNTGELFF
15 NA TRBJ1-2 TRBV28 NA TGTGCCAGCAGTTTAGTCCTCAGGGGAAAAAGGGGCTACACCTTC CASSLVLRGKRGYTF
14 TRBD1 TRBJ2-7 TRBV27 NA TGTGCCAGCACCTGGGGGACAGGGTTGTCCGAGCAGTACTTC CASTWGTGLSEQYF
14 TRBD1 TRBJ2-7 TRBV6-6 NA TGTGCCAGCACCGGGACAGGGGGGTCCTACGAGCAGTACTTC CASTGTGGSYEQYF
18 NA TRBJ1-2 TRBV7-9 NA TGTGCCAGCAGCTTATTTGTGACAGGAATCGCTCCTCTCTATGGCTACACCTTC CASSLFVTGIAPLYGYTF
15 NA TRBJ1-3 TRBV28 NA TGTGCCAGCAGTTTACAACAGATCTCTGGAAACACCATATATTTT CASSLQQISGNTIYF
14 TRBD1 TRBJ1-2 TRBV3-1/TRBV3-2 NA TGTGCCAGCAGCCTAGGGACACAGGGGTATGGCTACACCTTC CASSLGTQGYGYTF
14 TRBD2 TRBJ2-7 TRBV18 NA TGTGCCAGCTCGCTCAGGGAGGGAGGGTACGAGCAGTACTTC CASSLREGGYEQYF
16 NA TRBJ1-1 TRBV7-6 NA TGTGCCAGCAGCTTAGAAGGCGGCAGGGGTGGAGGTGAAGCTTTCTTT CASSLEGGRGGGEAFF
13 NA TRBJ1-6 TRBV6-5 NA TGTGCCACCCACCAGGGCGAAGGTTCACCCCTCCACTTT CATHQGEGSPLHF
14 NA TRBJ2-1 TRBV3-1/TRBV3-2 once TGTGCCAGCAGCCACCTGGACAAGGGGCATGAGCAGTTCTTC CASSHLDKGHEQFF
15 TRBD2 TRBJ2-1 TRBV30 NA TGTGCCTGGAGCCTGGAGCGGGGGGGCTACAATGAGCAGTTCTTC CAWSLERGGYNEQFF
14 NA TRBJ1-1 TRBV7-9 once TGTGCCAGCAGCTCTCAGGGCACAAACACTGAAGCTTTCTTT CASSSQGTNTEAFF
13 NA TRBJ2-1 TRBV30 NA TGTGCCTGGAGTGCCGGGAGATACAATGAGCAGTTCTTC CAWSAGRYNEQFF
17 NA TRBJ2-6 TRBV4-1 NA TGCGCCAGCAGCCAAGAGCCTCCGTTGAGTGGGGCCAACGTCCTGACTTTC CASSQEPPLSGANVLTF
15 NA TRBJ1-2 TRBV27 NA TGTGCCAGCAGTTTCGGACATCCCCAAAACTATGGCTACACCTTC CASSFGHPQNYGYTF
15 NA TRBJ2-2 TRBV6-2/TRBV6-3 NA TGTGCCAGCAGTTACTCGGACTACCCCACCGGGGAGCTGTTTTTT CASSYSDYPTGELFF
14 NA TRBJ1-1 TRBV6-1 NA TGTGCCAGCAGTGAAGGGTATCGGGACACTGAAGCTTTCTTT CASSEGYRDTEAFF
13 NA TRBJ2-3 TRBV5-1 NA TGCGCCAGCAGCTTCTCCTCCACAGATACGCAGTATTTT CASSFSSTDTQYF
14 NA TRBJ2-7 TRBV5-1 NA TGCGCCAGCGGCCTAGTGGGGGGTGACAACGAGCAGTACTTC CASGLVGGDNEQYF
15 TRBD2 TRBJ2-7 TRBV5-4 NA TGTGCCAGCAGAGCGGGACTAGCGGGGGTTAACGAGCAGTACTTC CASRAGLAGVNEQYF
16 NA TRBJ1-5 TRBV5-1 NA TGCGCCAGCAGCTTGTTGGGCCCAGTCAGCAATCAGCCCCAGCATTTT CASSLLGPVSNQPQHF
13 NA TRBJ2-2 TRBV5-4 NA TGTGCCAGCAGCTCATCTATCACCGGGGAGCTGTTTTTT CASSSSITGELFF
14 TRBD1 TRBJ1-2 TRBV6-5 NA TGTGCCAGCAACGGACCCGGGACAGGGTATGGCTACACCTTC CASNGPGTGYGYTF
15 NA TRBJ1-1 TRBV5-6 NA TGTGCCAGCAGCTCGGGGCGGGGTTGGAACACTGAAGCTTTCTTT CASSSGRGWNTEAFF
14 NA TRBJ2-3 TRBV7-2 NA TGTGCCAGCAGCTTAATGGCAGGGTCCGATACGCAGTATTTT CASSLMAGSDTQYF
13 NA TRBJ1-2 TRBV12-3/TRBV12-4 NA TGTGCCAGCAGATGGCAGGGTAACTATGGCTACACCTTC CASRWQGNYGYTF
12 NA TRBJ2-5 TRBV29-1 once TGCAGCGCCCGGGGGGCAGGGGAAGATGTCTACTTC CSARGAGEDVYF
15 TRBD1 TRBJ1-1 TRBV5-4 few TGTGCCAGCAGCGATTCGGGACAGGGGGACACTGAAGCTTTCTTT CASSDSGQGDTEAFF
16 TRBD2 TRBJ2-1 TRBV14 NA TGTGCCAGCAGCCATGAGGGACTAGCGTCTTACAATGAGCAGTTCTTC CASSHEGLASYNEQFF
16 NA TRBJ1-6 TRBV9 NA TGTGCCAGCAGCGCGGGAGGCGGGGCAGATAATTCACCCCTCCACTTT CASSAGGGADNSPLHF
16 NA TRBJ2-2 TRBV4-2 few TGTGCCAGCAGCCAAGATAGGAGGGGGAACACCGGGGAGCTGTTTTTT CASSQDRRGNTGELFF
16 NA TRBJ1-5 TRBV5-3 NA TGTGCCAGAAGCATACCACATCTGGGCAGCAATCAGCCCCAGCATTTT CARSIPHLGSNQPQHF
15 NA TRBJ1-3 TRBV7-6 NA TGTGCCAGCAGCCCTACAGTCAGCTCTGGAAACACCATATATTTT CASSPTVSSGNTIYF
11 TRBD1 TRBJ2-7 TRBV6-5 NA TGTGCCAGCAATACAGGGGCCGAGCAGTACTTC CASNTGAEQYF
16 TRBD1 TRBJ1-2 TRBV5-1 NA TGCGCCAGCAGCTTGGCCGAGGGGGCCACTAACTATGGCTACACCTTC CASSLAEGATNYGYTF
17 TRBD2 TRBJ2-3 TRBV23-1 NA TGCGCCAGCAGTCAGCCCGGGACTAGCGGGTGGACAGATACGCAGTATTTT CASSQPGTSGWTDTQYF
14 TRBD1 TRBJ2-7 TRBV6-6 NA TGTGCCAGCAGGTCCGGGACAGGGGTCTACGAGCAGTACTTC CASRSGTGVYEQYF